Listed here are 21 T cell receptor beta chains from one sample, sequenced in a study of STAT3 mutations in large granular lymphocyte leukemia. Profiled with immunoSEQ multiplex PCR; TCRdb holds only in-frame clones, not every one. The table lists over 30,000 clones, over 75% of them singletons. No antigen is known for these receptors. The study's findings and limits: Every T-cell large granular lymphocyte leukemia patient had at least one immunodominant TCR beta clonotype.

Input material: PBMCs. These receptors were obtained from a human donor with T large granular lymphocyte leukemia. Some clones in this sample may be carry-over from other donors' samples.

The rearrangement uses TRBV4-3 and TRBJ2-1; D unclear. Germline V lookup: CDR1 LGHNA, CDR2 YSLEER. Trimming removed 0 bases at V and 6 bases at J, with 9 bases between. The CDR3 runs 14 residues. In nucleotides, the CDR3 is TGCGCCAGCAGCCAAGATCTAGGCGTCAATGAGCAGTTCTTC. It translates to CASSQDLGVNEQFF.

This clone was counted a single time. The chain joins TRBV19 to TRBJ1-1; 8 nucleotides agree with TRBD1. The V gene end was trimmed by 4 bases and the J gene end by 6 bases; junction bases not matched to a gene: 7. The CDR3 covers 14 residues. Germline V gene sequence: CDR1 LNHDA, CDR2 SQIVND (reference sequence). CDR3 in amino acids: CASSTRGLSAEAFF. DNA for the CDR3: TGTGCCAGTAGTACCAGGGGGCTTAGCGCTGAAGCTTTCTTT.

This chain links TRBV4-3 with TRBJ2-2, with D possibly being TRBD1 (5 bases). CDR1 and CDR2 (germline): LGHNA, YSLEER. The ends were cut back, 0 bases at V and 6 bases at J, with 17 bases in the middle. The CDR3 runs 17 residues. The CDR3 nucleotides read TGCGCCAGCAGCCAAGATTGGTGGGGCGGTGTGGCCGGGGAGCTGTTTTTT. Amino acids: CASSQDWWGGVAGELFF.

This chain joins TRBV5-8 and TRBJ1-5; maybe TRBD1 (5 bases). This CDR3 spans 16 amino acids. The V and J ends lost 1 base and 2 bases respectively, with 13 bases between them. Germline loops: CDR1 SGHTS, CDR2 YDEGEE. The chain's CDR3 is CASSLHQGSGNQPQHF. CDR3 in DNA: TGTGCCAGCAGCTTGCACCAGGGAAGTGGCAATCAGCCCCAGCATTTT. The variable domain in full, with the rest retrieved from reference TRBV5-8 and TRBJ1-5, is EAGVTQSPTHLIKTRGQQATLRCSPISGHTSVYWYQQALGLGLQFLLWYDEGEERNRGNFPPRFSGRQFPNYSSELNVNALELEDSALYLCASSLHQGSGNQPQHFGDGTRLSIL.

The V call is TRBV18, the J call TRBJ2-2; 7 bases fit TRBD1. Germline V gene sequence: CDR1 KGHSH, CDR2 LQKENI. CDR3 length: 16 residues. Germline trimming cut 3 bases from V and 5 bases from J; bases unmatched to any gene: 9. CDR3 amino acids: CASSPTGTSLTGELFF. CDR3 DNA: TGTGCCAGCTCACCGACAGGGACGAGTCTTACCGGGGAGCTGTTTTTT.

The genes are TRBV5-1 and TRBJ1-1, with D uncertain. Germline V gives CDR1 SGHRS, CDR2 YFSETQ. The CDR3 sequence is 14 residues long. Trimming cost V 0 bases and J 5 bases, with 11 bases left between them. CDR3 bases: TGCGCCAGCAGCTTGGAGGTGGAACGGACTGAAGCTTTCTTT. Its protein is CASSLEVERTEAFF. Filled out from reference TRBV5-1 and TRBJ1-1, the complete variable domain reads KAGVTQTPRYLIKTRGQQVTLSCSPISGHRSVSWYQQTPGQGLQFLFEYFSETQRNKGNFPGRFSGRQFSNSRSEMNVSTLELGDSALYLCASSLEVERTEAFFGQGTRLTVV.

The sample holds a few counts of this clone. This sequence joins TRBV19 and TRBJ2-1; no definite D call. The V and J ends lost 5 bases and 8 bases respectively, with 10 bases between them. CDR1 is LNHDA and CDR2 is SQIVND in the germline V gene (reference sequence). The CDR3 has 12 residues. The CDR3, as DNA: TGTGCCAGTAGTCCCGCTCCGGATGAGCAGTTCTTC. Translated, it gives CASSPAPDEQFF.

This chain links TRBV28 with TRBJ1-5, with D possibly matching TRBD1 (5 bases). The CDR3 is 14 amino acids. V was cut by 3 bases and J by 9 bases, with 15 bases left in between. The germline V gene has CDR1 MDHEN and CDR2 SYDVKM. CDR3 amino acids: CASSFSPGPGPQHF. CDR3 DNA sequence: TGTGCCAGCAGTTTTAGTCCAGGGCCGGGGCCCCAGCATTTT.

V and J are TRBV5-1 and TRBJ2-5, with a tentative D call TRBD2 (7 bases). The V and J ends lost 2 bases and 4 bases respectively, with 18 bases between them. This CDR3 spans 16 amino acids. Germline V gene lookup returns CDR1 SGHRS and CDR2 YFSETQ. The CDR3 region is CASSFGNRGAVETQYF. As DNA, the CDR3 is TGCGCCAGCAGCTTTGGCAACCGGGGGGCCGTAGAGACCCAGTACTTC.

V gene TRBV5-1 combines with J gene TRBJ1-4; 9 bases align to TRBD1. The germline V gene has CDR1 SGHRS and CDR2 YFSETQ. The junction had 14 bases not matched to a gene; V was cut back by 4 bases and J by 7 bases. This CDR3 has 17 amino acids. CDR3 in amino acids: CASSPGTGPSGGEKLFF. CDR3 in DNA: TGCGCCAGCAGCCCCGGGACAGGGCCCTCCGGGGGTGAAAAACTGTTTTTT.

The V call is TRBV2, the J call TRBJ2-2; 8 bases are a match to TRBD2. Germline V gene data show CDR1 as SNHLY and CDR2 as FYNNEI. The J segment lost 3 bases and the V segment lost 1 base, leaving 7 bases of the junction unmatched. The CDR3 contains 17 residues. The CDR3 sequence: CASSEEESSGYTGELFF. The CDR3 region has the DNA TGTGCCAGCAGTGAAGAGGAGTCTAGCGGGTACACCGGGGAGCTGTTTTTT.

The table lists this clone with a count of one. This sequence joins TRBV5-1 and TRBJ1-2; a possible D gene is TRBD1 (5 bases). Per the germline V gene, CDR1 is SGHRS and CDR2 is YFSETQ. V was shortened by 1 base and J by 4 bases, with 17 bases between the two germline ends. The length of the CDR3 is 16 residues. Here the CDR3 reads CASSLTRVDISYGYTF. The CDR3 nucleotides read TGCGCCAGCAGCTTGACCAGGGTGGATATTTCCTATGGCTACACCTTC.

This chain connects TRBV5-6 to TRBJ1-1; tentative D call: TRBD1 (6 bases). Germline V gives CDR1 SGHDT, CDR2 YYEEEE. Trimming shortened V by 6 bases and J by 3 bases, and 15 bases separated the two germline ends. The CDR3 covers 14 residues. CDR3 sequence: CASTKQGWDTEAFF. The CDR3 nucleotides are TGTGCCAGCACCAAACAGGGATGGGACACTGAAGCTTTCTTT. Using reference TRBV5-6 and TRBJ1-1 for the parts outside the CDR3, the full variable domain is DAGVTQSPTHLIKTRGQQVTLRCSPKSGHDTVSWYQQALGQGPQFIFQYYEEEERQRGNFPDRFSGHQFPNYSSELNVNALLLGDSALYLCASTKQGWDTEAFFGQGTRLTVV.

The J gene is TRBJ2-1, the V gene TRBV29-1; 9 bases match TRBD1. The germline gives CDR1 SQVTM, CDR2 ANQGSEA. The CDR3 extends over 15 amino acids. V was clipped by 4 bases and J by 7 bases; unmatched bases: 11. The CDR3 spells CSVAPGTGMGNEQFF. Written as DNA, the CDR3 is TGCAGCGTTGCTCCCGGGACAGGGATGGGAAATGAGCAGTTCTTC.

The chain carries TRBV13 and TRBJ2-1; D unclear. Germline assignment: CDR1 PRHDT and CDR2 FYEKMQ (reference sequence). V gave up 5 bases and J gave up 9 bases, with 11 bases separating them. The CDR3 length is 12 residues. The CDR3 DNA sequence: TGTGCCAGCAGCGCCAAAACCCGTGAGCAGTTCTTC. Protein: CASSAKTREQFF.

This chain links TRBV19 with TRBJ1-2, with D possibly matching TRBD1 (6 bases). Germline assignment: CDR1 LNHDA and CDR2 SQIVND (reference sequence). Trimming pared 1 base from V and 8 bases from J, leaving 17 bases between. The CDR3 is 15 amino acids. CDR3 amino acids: CASSIGSGTTGGYTF. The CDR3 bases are TGTGCCAGTAGTATAGGCTCCGGGACAACGGGAGGCTACACCTTC.

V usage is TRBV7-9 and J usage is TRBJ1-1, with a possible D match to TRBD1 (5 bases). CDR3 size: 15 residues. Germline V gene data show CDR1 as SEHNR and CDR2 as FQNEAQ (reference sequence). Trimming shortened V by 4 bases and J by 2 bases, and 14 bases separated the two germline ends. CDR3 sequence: CASSSQGSGNTEAFF. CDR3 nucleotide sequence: TGTGCCAGCAGCTCTCAGGGTTCAGGTAACACTGAAGCTTTCTTT. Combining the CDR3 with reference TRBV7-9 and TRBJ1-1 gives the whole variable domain DTGVSQNPRHKITKRGQNVTFRCDPISEHNRLYWYRQTLGQGPEFLTYFQNEAQLEKSRLLSDRFSAERPKGSFSTLEIQRTEQGDSAMYLCASSSQGSGNTEAFFGQGTRLTVV.

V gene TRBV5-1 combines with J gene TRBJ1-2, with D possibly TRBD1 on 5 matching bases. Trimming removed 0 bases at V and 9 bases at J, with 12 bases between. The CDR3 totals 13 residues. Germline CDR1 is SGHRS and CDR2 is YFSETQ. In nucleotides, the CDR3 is TGCGCCAGCAGCTTGGGAGGGGTACAGAGCTACACCTTC. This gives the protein CASSLGGVQSYTF. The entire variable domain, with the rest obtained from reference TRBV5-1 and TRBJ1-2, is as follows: KAGVTQTPRYLIKTRGQQVTLSCSPISGHRSVSWYQQTPGQGLQFLFEYFSETQRNKGNFPGRFSGRQFSNSRSEMNVSTLELGDSALYLCASSLGGVQSYTFGSGTRLTVV.

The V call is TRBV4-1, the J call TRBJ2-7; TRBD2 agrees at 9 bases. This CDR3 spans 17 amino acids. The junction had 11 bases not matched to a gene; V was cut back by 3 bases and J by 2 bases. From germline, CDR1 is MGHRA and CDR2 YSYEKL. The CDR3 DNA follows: TGCGCCAGCAGCCATGAGAGGGCTAGCGGGGCTACCTACGAGCAGTACTTC. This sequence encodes CASSHERASGATYEQYF.

This chain's CDR3 is CASTNFPRTRGYTF. The CDR3 nucleotides read TGTGCCAGCACCAACTTCCCCCGGACTCGCGGCTACACCTTC. The rearrangement links TRBV13 to TRBJ1-2; D uncertain. V lost 7 bases, J lost 8 bases, and 20 bases lay in between. Looked up from germline, CDR1 is PRHDT and CDR2 is FYEKMQ (reference sequence). The CDR3 is 14 residues long.

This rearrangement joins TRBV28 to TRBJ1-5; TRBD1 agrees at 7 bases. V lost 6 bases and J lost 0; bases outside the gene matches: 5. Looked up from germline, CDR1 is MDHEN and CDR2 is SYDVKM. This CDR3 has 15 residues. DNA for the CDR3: TGTGCCAGCAGAGCCCAGGGGGGTAGCAATCAGCCCCAGCATTTT. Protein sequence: CASRAQGGSNQPQHF.